A single sample is the source of the 2 T cell receptor beta chains below, sequenced in a study of lymphopenia after photon versus proton radiotherapy. Using immunoSEQ multiplex PCR, the repertoire was profiled, and TCRdb retains in-frame clones only, with some absent. The table shows 37,000 or so clones, with roughly 84% occurring only once. The source material was peripheral blood, sampled from a patient treated with photon-based radiotherapy. The receptors shown here come from a man between 45 and 60 years old with gastric cancer.

The chain recombines TRBV6-1 with TRBJ2-2, with D possibly being TRBD2 (6 bases). The germline gives CDR1 MNHNS, CDR2 SASEGT. This CDR3 is built from 14 residues. Trimming took off 4 bases at V and 6 bases at J, with 12 bases between the two ends. For the CDR3, the DNA is TGTGCCAGCAGTGCGCGGGAATGGGCCGGGGAGCTGTTTTTT. Its translation: CASSAREWAGELFF.

The rearrangement joins TRBV15 to TRBJ2-5; 10 bases agree with TRBD2. Germline V gives CDR1 LNHNV, CDR2 YYDKDF (reference sequence). The ends lost 6 bases at V and 1 base at J; junction bases unmatched: 5. The CDR3 extends over 15 amino acids. CDR3 in DNA: TGTGCCACCAGATTAGCGGGAGGTGTCCAAGAGACCCAGTACTTC. Protein: CATRLAGGVQETQYF.